The 12 T cell receptor beta chains in this list originate from one sample, sequenced in a study of shared clonotypes between healthy human individuals. Positive CCR7 selection of CD45RO-negative cells yielded the naive CD8 cells, and terminally differentiated effector memory CD45RA+ cells were excluded. Profiling relied on immunoSEQ multiplex PCR, and the TCRdb table lists in-frame clones only, not all of them. Found here are approximately 840,000 clones, roughly 96% of them singletons; the top ten hold under 0.25%. Sequenced material: naive CD8+ T cells sorted from blood. The receptors were gathered from a man between 25 and 39 years old in good health.

This chain uses TRBV7-9 with TRBJ1-1; D gene unclear. The V end was cut by 3 bases, the J end by 6 bases, with 8 bases between. The CDR3 runs 12 residues. Germline loops: CDR1 SEHNR, CDR2 FQNEAQ (reference sequence). Written as DNA, the CDR3 is TGTGCCAGCAGCTTTTCCCTGGCTGAAGCTTTCTTT. Translating gives CASSFSLAEAFF.

The rearrangement links TRBV27 to TRBJ1-1; TRBD1 agrees at 7 bases. CDR1 is MNHEY, CDR2 SMNVEV, per germline (reference sequence). This CDR3 has 15 residues. With 7 bases clipped from V and 7 bases from J, the junction kept 15 bases outside the gene matches. CDR3 amino acids: CASTPIGGRASEAFF. The CDR3 region has the DNA TGTGCCAGCACCCCGATAGGGGGCAGAGCCAGTGAAGCTTTCTTT.

The J gene is TRBJ1-2, the V gene TRBV30, with a weak D call TRBD1 (5 bases). The CDR3 has 17 amino acids. Germline CDR1 and CDR2: GTSNPN and SVGIG (reference sequence). Trimming removed 3 bases from V and 8 bases from J, with 28 bases in between. The CDR3 sequence is CAWRKLPSGGVAGGYTF. For the CDR3, the DNA is TGTGCCTGGAGAAAACTCCCTTCTGGAGGGGTTGCAGGGGGCTACACCTTC.

The table lists this clone with a count of one. The chain is built from TRBV4-1 and TRBJ1-2, with D unclear. Germline V lookup: CDR1 MGHRA, CDR2 YSYEKL. V was cut by 2 bases and J by 3 bases, with 10 bases left in between. The CDR3 runs 14 residues. The CDR3 DNA sequence: TGCGCCAGCAGCCAAAAGGGCGGTTACTATGGCTACACCTTC. This translates into CASSQKGGYYGYTF.

The chain uses TRBV7-2 and TRBJ1-2; TRBD1 aligns across 8 bases. V lost 5 bases to trimming and J lost 1 base; unmatched junction nucleotides: 6. The CDR3 runs to 15 residues. CDR1 and CDR2 from the germline V gene are SGHTA and FQGNSA. This chain's CDR3 is CASSTPGGDNYGYTF. CDR3 DNA sequence: TGTGCCAGCAGCACCCCAGGGGGCGATAACTATGGCTACACCTTC. Combining the CDR3 with reference TRBV7-2 and TRBJ1-2 gives the whole variable domain GAGVSQSPSNKVTEKGKDVELRCDPISGHTALYWYRQSLGQGLEFLIYFQGNSAPDKSGLPSDRFSAERTGGSVSTLTIQRTQQEDSAVYLCASSTPGGDNYGYTFGSGTRLTVV.

This chain links TRBV11-3 with TRBJ2-2; 8 bases agree with TRBD1. CDR1 and CDR2 (germline): SGHNT, YENEEA. Unmatched junction bases numbered 8, after V lost 0 bases and J lost 2 bases. The CDR3 extends over 18 amino acids. CDR3: CASSLDKVGQGNTGELFF. For the CDR3, the DNA is TGTGCCAGCAGCTTAGATAAAGTTGGACAGGGAAACACCGGGGAGCTGTTTTTT.

The V gene is TRBV27, the J gene TRBJ2-3; a weak D match, TRBD1 (5 bases). Germline-derived CDR1 and CDR2 are MNHEY and SMNVEV (reference sequence). This CDR3 is 14 amino acids long. The germline V and J ends were trimmed by 6 bases and 0 bases, with 10 bases remaining between them. The CDR3, as DNA: TGTGCCAGCAGCCGACAGCAGAGCACAGATACGCAGTATTTT. It is translated as CASSRQQSTDTQYF.

The chain employs TRBV30 and TRBJ1-1, with D maybe TRBD1 (5 bases). V shed 5 bases and J shed 1 base, with 11 bases lying between them. Germline CDR1 is GTSNPN and CDR2 is SVGIG (reference sequence). The CDR3 sequence is 13 residues long. The CDR3 DNA sequence: TGTGCCTGGGATGACGGGGGGAACACTGAAGCTTTCTTT. Translating gives CAWDDGGNTEAFF.

CDR3 sequence (DNA): TGTGCCAGCAGTGGAGGGACGGTCTCCTACGAGCAGTACTTC. It specifies CASSGGTVSYEQYF. The chain uses TRBV2 and TRBJ2-7; D is perhaps TRBD1 or TRBD2 (5 bases each). The germline V gene encodes CDR1 SNHLY and CDR2 FYNNEI. Deletions cut 4 bases from V and 0 bases from J, with 10 bases between. The CDR3 consists of 14 residues. Filled out from reference TRBV2 and TRBJ2-7, the complete variable domain reads EPEVTQTPSHQVTQMGQEVILRCVPISNHLYFYWYRQILGQKVEFLVSFYNNEISEKSEIFDDQFSVERPDGSNFTLKIRSTKLEDSAMYFCASSGGTVSYEQYFGPGTRLTVT.

The chain has TRBV5-1 and TRBJ2-3; D is undetermined. The CDR3 covers 13 residues. Trimming took off 0 bases at V and 4 bases at J, with 6 bases between the two ends. Germline V gene sequence: CDR1 SGHRS, CDR2 YFSETQ. The CDR3 is CASSLGLADTQYF. The DNA of the CDR3 is TGCGCCAGCAGCTTGGGACTTGCAGATACGCAGTATTTT.

This clone was counted once. V usage is TRBV4-1 and J usage is TRBJ1-5; the D gene is possibly TRBD1 (6 bases). This CDR3 has 16 amino acids. Per germline, CDR1 MGHRA and CDR2 YSYEKL. Deletions cut 0 bases from V and 0 bases from J, with 9 bases between. This CDR3 is CASSQDGQFSNQPQHF. DNA of the CDR3: TGCGCCAGCAGCCAAGACGGACAGTTTAGCAATCAGCCCCAGCATTTT.

This chain links TRBV27 with TRBJ2-7; D could derive from TRBD1 or TRBD2 (7 bases each). Germline lookup yields CDR1 MNHEY and CDR2 SMNVEV (reference sequence). The germline V and J ends were trimmed by 3 bases and 4 bases, with 16 bases remaining between them. The length of the CDR3 is 15 residues. CDR3 loop: CASSLSAGGVYEQYF. The CDR3 DNA reads TGTGCCAGCAGTTTGAGTGCAGGGGGGGTGTACGAGCAGTACTTC.